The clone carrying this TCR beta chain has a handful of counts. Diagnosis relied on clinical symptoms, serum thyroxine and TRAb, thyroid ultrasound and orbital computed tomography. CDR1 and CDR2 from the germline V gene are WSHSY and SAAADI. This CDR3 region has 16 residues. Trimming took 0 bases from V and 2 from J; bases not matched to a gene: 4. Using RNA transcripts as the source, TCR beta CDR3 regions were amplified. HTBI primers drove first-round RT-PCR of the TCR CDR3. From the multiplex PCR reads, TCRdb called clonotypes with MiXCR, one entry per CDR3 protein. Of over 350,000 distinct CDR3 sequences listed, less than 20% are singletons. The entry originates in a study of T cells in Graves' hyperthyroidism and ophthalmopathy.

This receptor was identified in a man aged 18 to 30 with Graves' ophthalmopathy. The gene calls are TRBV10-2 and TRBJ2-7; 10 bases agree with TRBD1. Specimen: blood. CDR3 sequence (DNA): TGCGCCAGCAGTGAGTCACCGGGACAGGGGACCTACGAGCAGTACTTC. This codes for CASSESPGQGTYEQYF.